This T cell receptor (beta chain) is drawn from a study of blood T cell repertoires in COVID-19. Germline V lookup: CDR1 MNHNY, CDR2 SVGAGI (reference sequence). The CDR3 contains 12 residues. Deletions cut 10 bases from V and 2 bases from J, with 9 bases between. Clones were read by immunoSEQ multiplex PCR, and TCRdb kept only the in-frame ones, dropping some. The table records about 170,000 clones, 85% of them present only once. This receptor was taken from a woman older than 75 with COVID-19, enrolled during active disease. The V gene is TRBV6-6, the J gene TRBJ2-1, with D possibly being TRBD2 (5 bases). The sequenced material came from peripheral blood. CDR3 sequence reads: CAIGGAYNEQFF. The CDR3 DNA is TGTGCCATCGGAGGAGCCTACAATGAGCAGTTCTTC.